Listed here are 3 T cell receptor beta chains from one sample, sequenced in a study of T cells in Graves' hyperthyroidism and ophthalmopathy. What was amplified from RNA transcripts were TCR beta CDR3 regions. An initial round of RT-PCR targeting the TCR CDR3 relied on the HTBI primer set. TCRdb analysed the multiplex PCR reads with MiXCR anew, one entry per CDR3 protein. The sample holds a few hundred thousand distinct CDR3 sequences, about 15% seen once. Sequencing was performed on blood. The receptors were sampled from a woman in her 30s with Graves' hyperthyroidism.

This CDR3 is CASSESRMRDTRETQYF. CDR3 sequence (DNA): TGCGCCAGCAGTGAGTCAAGAATGCGGGATACGCGGGAGACCCAGTACTTC. V and J are TRBV10-1 and TRBJ2-5; D possibly corresponds to TRBD2 (6 bases). The CDR3 spans 17 residues. CDR1 is WNHNN, CDR2 SYGVQD, per germline (reference sequence). V was shortened by 0 bases and J by 5 bases, with 19 bases between the two germline ends.

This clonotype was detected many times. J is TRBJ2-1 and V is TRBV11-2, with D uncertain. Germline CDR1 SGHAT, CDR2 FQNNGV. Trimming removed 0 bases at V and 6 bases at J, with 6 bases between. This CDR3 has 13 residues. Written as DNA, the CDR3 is TGTGCCAGCAGCTTAGAGCCAGCCAATGAGCAGTTCTTC. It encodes CASSLEPANEQFF.

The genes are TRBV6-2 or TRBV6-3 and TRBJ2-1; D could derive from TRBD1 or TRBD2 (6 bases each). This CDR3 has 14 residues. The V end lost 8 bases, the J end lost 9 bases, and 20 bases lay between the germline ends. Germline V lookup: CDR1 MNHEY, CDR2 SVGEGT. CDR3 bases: TGTGCCAGCGCTTGGGGGGCAGGGTCCACTGAGCAGTTCTTC. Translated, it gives CASAWGAGSTEQFF.